The rows below give T cell receptor beta chains drawn from one sample of a study of PD-1 blockade in classical Hodgkin lymphoma. Assay: immunoSEQ multiplex PCR; the TCRdb copy retains only in-frame clones and omits some. The data contain 25,000 to 35,000 clones, 71% of them singletons. Sample: peripheral blood mononuclear cells (PBMCs), taken before the second cycle of nivolumab. The source of these receptors is a human donor with classical Hodgkin lymphoma. The CDR3 runs from the conserved cysteine through the conserved F or W. The D gene is left open where the match is weak. Clone size appears in some rows only: once, few, many, or a class for an expanded clone.

>TRBV7-2|NA|TRBD1|TRBJ1-4
CASSLTGGDLEKLFF
TGTGCCAGCAGCTTAACAGGGGGCGATTTAGAAAAACTGTTTTTT
>TRBV4-1|NA|TRBD1|TRBJ1-2
CASSQDRGLNYGYTF
TGCGCCAGCAGCCAGGACAGGGGGCTGAACTATGGCTACACCTTC
>TRBV9|NA|NA|TRBJ1-2
CASSPETDSYYTF
TGTGCCAGCAGCCCGGAGACAGATTCTTACTACACCTTC
>TRBV6-1|NA|NA|TRBJ1-6
CASNRAAPLHF
TGTGCCAGCAACAGGGCTGCACCCCTCCACTTT
>TRBV4-3|NA|NA|TRBJ2-1
CASSQDRWDEQFF
TGCGCCAGCAGCCAAGATCGCTGGGATGAGCAGTTCTTC
>TRBV27|NA|TRBD1|TRBJ1-4
CASSSYRGQDEKLFF
TGTGCCAGCAGTTCTTACAGGGGGCAAGATGAAAAACTGTTTTTT
>TRBV30|NA|TRBD1|TRBJ2-3
CAWSDGTGRTDTQYF
TGTGCCTGGAGCGACGGGACAGGGCGCACAGATACGCAGTATTTT
>TRBV2|NA|NA|TRBJ2-7
CASSDGRGGYYEQYF
TGTGCCAGCAGTGATGGTAGGGGGGGTTACTACGAGCAGTACTTC
>TRBV5-1|NA|NA|TRBJ2-1
CASSLLAAGGNEQFF
TGCGCCAGCAGCTTGTTAGCGGCCGGAGGCAATGAGCAGTTCTTC
>TRBV6-5|NA|TRBD2|TRBJ2-3
CASSLAGGKDTQYF
TGTGCCAGCAGTTTAGCGGGGGGGAAAGATACGCAGTATTTT
>TRBV7-8|NA|NA|TRBJ2-3
CASSLGGPTDTQYF
TGTGCCAGCAGCTTAGGCGGGCCAACAGATACGCAGTATTTT
>TRBV10-3|few|NA|TRBJ1-1
CAIRKNTEAFF
TGTGCCATCAGAAAGAACACTGAAGCTTTCTTT
>TRBV6-6|NA|NA|TRBJ2-7
CASSYGTEATYEQYF
TGTGCCAGCAGTTACGGTACAGAAGCGACCTACGAGCAGTACTTC
>TRBV13|NA|NA|TRBJ2-7
CASSFIVGTASSEQYF
TGTGCCAGCAGCTTTATAGTCGGGACGGCTTCGAGCGAGCAGTACTTC
>TRBV5-1|NA|NA|TRBJ1-2
CASSYAGEGYTF
TGCGCCAGCAGCTACGCCGGGGAGGGCTACACCTTC
>TRBV5-6|NA|NA|TRBJ1-1
CASSWTENTEAFF
TGTGCCAGCAGCTGGACAGAGAACACTGAAGCTTTCTTT
>TRBV10-3|NA|TRBD2|TRBJ2-3
CAISHRGGADTQYF
TGTGCCATCAGCCACCGGGGGGGCGCAGATACGCAGTATTTT
>TRBV19|few|NA|TRBJ1-1
CASSPSVGNTEAFF
TGTGCCAGTAGTCCGTCGGTGGGTAACACTGAAGCTTTCTTT
>TRBV19|NA|TRBD1|TRBJ1-1
CASSINEAGTGSTEAFF
TGTGCCAGTAGTATAAATGAAGCCGGGACAGGGAGCACTGAAGCTTTCTTT
>TRBV7-6|NA|TRBD2|TRBJ2-2
CASSLEAGGITGELFF
TGTGCCAGCAGCCTTGAAGCGGGGGGAATCACCGGGGAGCTGTTTTTT
>TRBV5-5|NA|NA|TRBJ1-2
CASSLTSGTSYGYTF
TGTGCCAGCAGCTTGACCTCCGGGACAAGCTATGGCTACACCTTC
>TRBV5-1|NA|TRBD1|TRBJ1-2
CASSEGQGTYGYTF
TGCGCCAGCAGCGAGGGACAGGGAACCTATGGCTACACCTTC
>TRBV5-1|NA|TRBD1|TRBJ1-6
CASSRDRPNSPLHF
TGCGCCAGCAGCCGGGACAGACCAAATTCACCCCTCCACTTT
>TRBV19|few|NA|TRBJ1-2
CASKGTKGANYGYTF
TGTGCCAGTAAGGGGACGAAGGGAGCTAACTATGGCTACACCTTC
>TRBV6-5|NA|NA|TRBJ2-3
CASSPTAGTDTQYF
TGTGCCAGCAGTCCCACTGCTGGTACAGATACGCAGTATTTT
>TRBV7-9|NA|NA|TRBJ1-6
CASSGRTNSPLHF
TGTGCCAGCAGCGGGAGGACGAATTCACCCCTCCACTTT
>TRBV7-9|NA|NA|TRBJ2-1
CASSLGEAEQFF
TGTGCCAGCAGCTTAGGGGAAGCTGAGCAGTTCTTC
>TRBV5-4|NA|NA|TRBJ2-3
CASRPQPSDTQYF
TGTGCCAGCAGGCCTCAACCGAGCGATACGCAGTATTTT
>TRBV19|few|NA|TRBJ2-4
CASSSKVIAKNIQYF
TGTGCCAGTAGTAGTAAGGTGATAGCCAAAAACATTCAGTACTTC
>TRBV7-2|NA|NA|TRBJ2-1
CASQGYNEQFF
TGTGCCAGCCAGGGTTACAATGAGCAGTTCTTC
>TRBV25-1|NA|TRBD2|TRBJ2-7
CASSESGLAGMNEQYF
TGTGCCAGCAGTGAATCGGGACTAGCGGGGATGAACGAGCAGTACTTC
>TRBV4-2|few|NA|TRBJ1-1
CASSPSDTLNTEAFF
TGTGCCAGCAGCCCTTCGGACACTTTGAACACTGAAGCTTTCTTT
>TRBV4-3|NA|TRBD1|TRBJ2-7
CASSQETGHYEQYF
TGCGCCAGCAGCCAAGAGACAGGGCACTACGAGCAGTACTTC
>TRBV5-6|NA|TRBD1|TRBJ1-4
CASTLITGGVNEKLFF
TGTGCCAGCACCCTTATTACAGGGGGAGTAAATGAAAAACTGTTTTTT
>TRBV28|NA|NA|TRBJ1-6
CATLSGGVWNSPLHF
TGTGCCACCCTGAGCGGGGGCGTGTGGAATTCACCCCTCCACTTT
>TRBV5-1|NA|TRBD2|TRBJ2-3
CASSWSGGGTDTQYF
TGCGCCAGCAGCTGGAGCGGGGGTGGGACAGATACGCAGTATTTT
>TRBV6-5|NA|NA|TRBJ2-1
CATNRDGYGNEQFF
TGTGCCACCAACAGAGACGGATACGGCAATGAGCAGTTCTTC
>TRBV27|NA|TRBD2|TRBJ2-7
CASSLSPPSGGPGSYEQYF
TGTGCCAGCAGTTTATCGCCCCCTAGCGGGGGGCCTGGTTCCTACGAGCAGTACTTC
>TRBV4-2|NA|TRBD2|TRBJ2-1
CASSRYSGVEQFF
TGTGCCAGCAGCCGATATAGCGGGGTTGAGCAGTTCTTC
>TRBV28|NA|NA|TRBJ1-2
CASMGSLAGGYTF
TGTGCCAGCATGGGGTCCCTGGCGGGAGGCTACACCTTC
>TRBV19|NA|NA|TRBJ2-2
CASSYGGAWTGELFF
TGTGCCAGTAGCTATGGGGGGGCTTGGACCGGGGAGCTGTTTTTT
>TRBV30|NA|NA|TRBJ2-3
CAWSRGPTDTQYF
TGTGCCTGGAGCAGGGGACCCACAGATACGCAGTATTTT
>TRBV6-5|NA|TRBD2|TRBJ2-7
CASSRLAGDYEQYF
TGTGCCAGCAGTCGACTAGCGGGGGACTACGAGCAGTACTTC
>TRBV13|NA|NA|TRBJ2-1
CASSLKGNYNEQFF
TGTGCCAGCAGCTTAAAGGGAAACTACAATGAGCAGTTCTTC
>TRBV7-6|NA|NA|TRBJ1-1
CASSLGEVTEAFF
TGTGCCAGCAGCTTAGGGGAAGTCACTGAAGCTTTCTTT
>TRBV4-1|few|NA|TRBJ1-1
CASSHNRDPRTEAFF
TGCGCCAGCAGCCATAACCGGGACCCGAGGACTGAAGCTTTCTTT
>TRBV4-3|once|NA|TRBJ2-2
CASSQSGGRGPNTGELFF
TGCGCCAGCAGCCAGAGTGGAGGGCGGGGGCCGAACACCGGGGAGCTGTTTTTT
>TRBV19|once|TRBD2|TRBJ2-7
CASSIGRVSEQYF
TGTGCCAGTAGTATCGGGAGGGTGTCCGAGCAGTACTTC
>TRBV6-1|NA|NA|TRBJ1-1
CAAGGLTEAFF
TGTGCCGCTGGGGGGTTGACTGAAGCTTTCTTT
>TRBV7-8|once|NA|TRBJ2-3
CASSLEAGWTDTQYF
TGTGCCAGCAGCTTAGAGGCAGGGTGGACAGATACGCAGTATTTT